Listed below are T cell receptor beta chains from one sample, sequenced in a study of PD-1 blockade in mismatch repair-deficient tumors. Profiling relied on immunoSEQ multiplex PCR, and the TCRdb table lists in-frame clones only, not all of them. The sample lists 30,000 to 40,000 clones; 80% were seen once. Specimen: PBMCs, collected less than 7 weeks after starting pembrolizumab. The receptor set was obtained from an adult with mismatch repair-deficient cancer. CDR3s include the opening cysteine and the closing phenylalanine or tryptophan. The D gene is left open where the match is weak. Clone size is not always given. Where it is, it says once, few, many or a class for expanded clones.

V gene: TRBV5-5; D gene: -; J gene: TRBJ2-3; clone size: -; CDR3 protein: CASSIRDTITDTQYF; CDR3 DNA: TGTGCCAGCAGCATCCGGGACACCATCACAGATACGCAGTATTTT
V gene: TRBV28; D gene: TRBD1; J gene: TRBJ2-7; clone size: -; CDR3 protein: CASSFVGQGYEQYF; CDR3 DNA: TGTGCCAGCAGTTTCGTCGGACAGGGTTACGAGCAGTACTTC
V gene: TRBV4-1; D gene: -; J gene: TRBJ2-3; clone size: -; CDR3 protein: CASSQVLHTDTQYF; CDR3 DNA: TGCGCCAGCAGCCAAGTACTACACACAGATACGCAGTATTTT
V gene: TRBV29-1; D gene: TRBD1; J gene: TRBJ2-7; clone size: -; CDR3 protein: CSVTGGYEQYF; CDR3 DNA: TGCAGCGTGACAGGGGGTTACGAGCAGTACTTC
V gene: TRBV19; D gene: TRBD1; J gene: TRBJ1-5; clone size: -; CDR3 protein: CASSIRQGVGYSNQPQHF; CDR3 DNA: TGTGCCAGTAGTATCAGACAGGGGGTGGGTTATAGCAATCAGCCCCAGCATTTT
V gene: TRBV9; D gene: -; J gene: TRBJ2-5; clone size: -; CDR3 protein: CASSAVVAGQETQYF; CDR3 DNA: TGTGCCAGCAGCGCGGTGGTGGCAGGGCAAGAGACCCAGTACTTC
V gene: TRBV11-3; D gene: -; J gene: TRBJ2-1; clone size: -; CDR3 protein: CASSLGGDEQFF; CDR3 DNA: TGTGCCAGCAGCTTAGGGGGGGATGAGCAGTTCTTC
V gene: TRBV27; D gene: -; J gene: TRBJ1-1; clone size: once; CDR3 protein: CASSFGSSNTEAFF; CDR3 DNA: TGTGCCAGCAGTTTCGGGTCTTCGAACACTGAAGCTTTCTTT
V gene: TRBV5-5; D gene: TRBD1; J gene: TRBJ1-1; clone size: -; CDR3 protein: CASSSRQGASNTEAFF; CDR3 DNA: TGTGCCAGCAGCTCGAGACAGGGGGCGTCGAACACTGAAGCTTTCTTT
V gene: TRBV7-3; D gene: TRBD1; J gene: TRBJ1-1; clone size: -; CDR3 protein: CASSLNGRGLTEAFF; CDR3 DNA: TGTGCCAGCAGCTTAAACGGCAGGGGGCTTACTGAAGCTTTCTTT
V gene: TRBV29-1; D gene: -; J gene: TRBJ1-4; clone size: few; CDR3 protein: CRGREKLFF; CDR3 DNA: TGCAGGGGGCGTGAAAAACTGTTTTTT
V gene: TRBV6-1; D gene: -; J gene: TRBJ2-7; clone size: -; CDR3 protein: CASSEWAGFYEQYF; CDR3 DNA: TGTGCCAGCAGTGAATGGGCAGGGTTTTACGAGCAGTACTTC
V gene: TRBV11-2; D gene: -; J gene: TRBJ1-4; clone size: -; CDR3 protein: CASSLDRVEKLFF; CDR3 DNA: TGTGCCAGCAGCTTAGACAGGGTCGAAAAACTGTTTTTT
V gene: TRBV6-6; D gene: TRBD1; J gene: TRBJ1-6; clone size: once; CDR3 protein: CASSYSILQGKTDF; CDR3 DNA: TGTGCCAGCAGTTACTCGATTCTACAGGGGAAGACGGACTTT
V gene: TRBV6-1; D gene: -; J gene: TRBJ2-7; clone size: -; CDR3 protein: CASSGGQALEQYF; CDR3 DNA: TGTGCCAGCAGTGGCGGGCAGGCCCTCGAGCAGTACTTC